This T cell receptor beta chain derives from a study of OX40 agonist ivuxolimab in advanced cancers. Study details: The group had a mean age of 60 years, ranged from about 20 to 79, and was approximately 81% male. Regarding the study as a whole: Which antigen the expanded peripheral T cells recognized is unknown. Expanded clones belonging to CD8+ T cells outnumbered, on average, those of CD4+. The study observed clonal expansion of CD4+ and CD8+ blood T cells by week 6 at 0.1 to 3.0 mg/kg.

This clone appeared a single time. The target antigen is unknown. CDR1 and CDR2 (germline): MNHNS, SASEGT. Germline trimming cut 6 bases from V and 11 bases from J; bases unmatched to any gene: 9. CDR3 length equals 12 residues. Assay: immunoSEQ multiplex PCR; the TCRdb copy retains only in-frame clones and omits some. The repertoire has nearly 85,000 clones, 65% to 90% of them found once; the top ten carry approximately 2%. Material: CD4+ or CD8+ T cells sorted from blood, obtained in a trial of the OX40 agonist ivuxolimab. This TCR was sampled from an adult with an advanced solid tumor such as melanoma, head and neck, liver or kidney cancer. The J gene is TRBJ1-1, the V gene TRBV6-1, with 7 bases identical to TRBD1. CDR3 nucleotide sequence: TGTGCCAGCAGCCGGACAGGCGAGAGGGCTTTCTTT. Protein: CASSRTGERAFF.